Below are 27 T cell receptor beta chains sequenced from a single sample in a study of T cell changes during pregnancy in multiple sclerosis. Method: immunoSEQ multiplex PCR; TCRdb's copy keeps in-frame clones and lacks some. The sample includes more than 80,000 clones, around 93% seen only once; the top ten take roughly 1.5%. The starting material was peripheral blood, obtained after pregnancy. The source of these receptors is a female donor with multiple sclerosis, enrolled in a pregnancy study.

The CDR3 protein is CASSIGLSGANVLTF. Written as DNA, the CDR3 is TGTGCCAGTAGTATCGGACTCTCTGGGGCCAACGTCCTGACTTTC. The chain carries TRBV19 and TRBJ2-6; a weak D match, TRBD2 (5 bases). The V gene lost 3 bases and the J gene lost 0 bases, with 6 bases spanning the gap. The CDR3 is made up of 15 amino acids. The V gene's germline CDR1 is LNHDA and CDR2 SQIVND (reference sequence). Supplemented by reference TRBV19 and TRBJ2-6, the full variable domain reads DGGITQSPKYLFRKEGQNVTLSCEQNLNHDAMYWYRQDPGQGLRLIYYSQIVNDFQKGDIAEGYSVSREKKESFPLTVTSAQKNPTAFYLCASSIGLSGANVLTFGAGSRLTVL.

This clone was detected once. J is TRBJ2-1 and V is TRBV7-8; 7 positions agree with TRBD1. Germline-derived CDR1 and CDR2 are SGHVS and FQNEAQ. The CDR3 length is 14 residues. V was pared by 6 bases and J by 8 bases, with 10 bases of the junction left unmatched. CDR3 nucleotides: TGTGCCAGCAGAGACAGGGTTTCTTTAGATGAGCAGTTCTTC. It specifies CASRDRVSLDEQFF.

The chain couples TRBV11-1 to TRBJ2-7, with 9 bases lining up with TRBD2. Germline CDR1 SGHAT, CDR2 FQDESV (reference sequence). V lost 0 bases to trimming and J lost 7 bases; unmatched junction nucleotides: 4. This CDR3 comprises 14 residues. In DNA, the CDR3 is TGTGCCAGCAGCTTAGCGCTTAGCGGGAGTGAGCAGTACTTC. Amino acids: CASSLALSGSEQYF. Based on the CDR3 plus reference TRBV11-1 and TRBJ2-7, the full variable domain is EAEVAQSPRYKITEKSQAVAFWCDPISGHATLYWYRQILGQGPELLVQFQDESVVDDSQLPKDRFSAERLKGVDSTLKIQPAELGDSAMYLCASSLALSGSEQYFGPGTRLTVT.

The chain is built from TRBV6-1 and TRBJ1-4; 7 nucleotides align to TRBD1. J was trimmed by 2 bases and V by 2 bases; bases with no gene match: 2. This CDR3 has 15 residues. Germline assignment: CDR1 MNHNS and CDR2 SASEGT. CDR3 bases: TGTGCCAGCAGTGAACGGGGACAGACTAATGAAAAACTGTTTTTT. Translated: CASSERGQTNEKLFF.

The rearrangement links TRBV2 to TRBJ1-2, with no clear D. Germline assignment: CDR1 SNHLY and CDR2 FYNNEI. CDR3 size: 13 residues. Trimming stripped 5 bases from V and 2 bases from J, with 9 bases between. The CDR3 reads CASSFEGNYGYTF. As DNA, the CDR3 is TGTGCCAGCAGTTTCGAGGGAAACTATGGCTACACCTTC.

This rearrangement joins TRBV18 to TRBJ1-2, with 11 bases that match TRBD1. The V gene end was trimmed by 3 bases and the J gene end by 6 bases; junction bases not matched to a gene: 6. Germline V gene data show CDR1 as KGHSH and CDR2 as LQKENI. The CDR3 length is 15 residues. The CDR3 DNA follows: TGTGCCAGCTCACCGGGACAGGGGGATCTGGATGGCTACACCTTC. Amino acids: CASSPGQGDLDGYTF. The entire variable domain, with the rest obtained from reference TRBV18 and TRBJ1-2, is as follows: NAGVMQNPRHLVRRRGQEARLRCSPMKGHSHVYWYRQLPEEGLKFMVYLQKENIIDESGMPKERFSAEFPKEGPSILRIQQVVRGDSAAYFCASSPGQGDLDGYTFGSGTRLTVV.

The chain joins TRBV25-1 to TRBJ1-2; 7 nucleotides agree with TRBD1. V shed 4 bases, J shed 5 bases, and the junction held 7 bases outside the gene matches. The CDR3 covers 14 residues. Germline V gene lookup returns CDR1 MGHDK and CDR2 SYGVNS. The CDR3 is CASSAQGERYGYTF. The DNA for the CDR3 is TGTGCCAGCAGTGCCCAGGGGGAAAGGTATGGCTACACCTTC.

The rearrangement uses TRBV9 and TRBJ2-3, with 7 bases lining up with TRBD2. Germline values: CDR1 SGDLS, CDR2 YYNGEE. This CDR3 is built from 15 residues. V was clipped by 0 bases and J by 2 bases; unmatched bases: 3. The CDR3 protein is CASSVGAGDTDTQYF. CDR3 nucleotides: TGTGCCAGCAGCGTAGGGGCGGGAGACACAGATACGCAGTATTTT.

The rearrangement uses TRBV6-1 and TRBJ1-1, with D maybe TRBD1 (6 bases). Germline CDR1 and CDR2: MNHNS and SASEGT. The CDR3 totals 13 residues. V gave up 10 bases and J gave up 1 base, with 13 bases separating them. CDR3 region: CATRQESNTEAFF. CDR3 coding DNA: TGTGCCACCAGACAGGAATCGAACACTGAAGCTTTCTTT.

The gene calls are TRBV5-7 and TRBJ2-1; 8 bases are shared with TRBD2. TRBV5-7 is given ORF status, its function remaining uncertain. The CDR3 length is 16 residues. The V segment lost 2 bases and the J segment 5 bases; nucleotides outside the gene matches: 9. CDR3 bases: TGTGCCAGCAGCTTAACTAGCGGAGGGCTCCACAATGAGCAGTTCTTC. Protein sequence: CASSLTSGGLHNEQFF.

This chain links TRBV7-2 with TRBJ1-4; 9 bases match TRBD1. The V and J ends lost 5 bases and 6 bases, in that order; junction bases with no gene match: 4. The germline CDR1 and CDR2 sequences are SGHTA and FQGNSA. The CDR3 consists of 14 residues. CDR3 sequence: CASSPDRGYEKLFF. CDR3 sequence (DNA): TGTGCCAGCAGCCCGGACAGGGGATATGAAAAACTGTTTTTT.

This chain connects TRBV18 to TRBJ1-3; possibly TRBD1 for D (6 bases). Looked up from germline, CDR1 is KGHSH and CDR2 is LQKENI. V lost 4 bases, J lost 0 bases, and 13 bases lay in between. This CDR3 contains 16 residues. CDR3 coding DNA: TGTGCCAGCTCACTCGGACAGCGCCGCTCTGGAAACACCATATATTTT. Encoded protein: CASSLGQRRSGNTIYF.

This clone came up once. The chain uses TRBV27 and TRBJ2-7, with 9 bases identical to TRBD1. After removal of 5 bases from V and 5 bases from J, the junction contained 7 bases not matched to a gene. The germline V gene encodes CDR1 MNHEY and CDR2 SMNVEV (reference sequence). This CDR3 region has 14 residues. Here the CDR3 reads CASSPLGQGDEQYF. The CDR3 DNA sequence: TGTGCCAGCAGTCCTTTGGGACAGGGAGACGAGCAGTACTTC.

The J gene is TRBJ2-3, the V gene TRBV5-4; D is uncertain. V lost 0 bases to trimming and J lost 2 bases, with 7 bases between them. Germline-derived CDR1 and CDR2 are SGHNT and YYREEE (reference sequence). The CDR3 contains 14 residues. CDR3: CASSLDSITDTQYF. CDR3 bases: TGTGCCAGCAGCTTGGACAGTATCACAGATACGCAGTATTTT. The variable domain in full, completed from reference TRBV5-4 and TRBJ2-3, reads ETGVTQSPTHLIKTRGQQVTLRCSSQSGHNTVSWYQQALGQGPQFIFQYYREEENGRGNFPPRFSGLQFPNYSSELNVNALELDDSALYLCASSLDSITDTQYFGPGTRLTVL.

The chain employs TRBV10-2 and TRBJ2-1; possible D gene TRBD2, 5 bases. V lost 2 bases to trimming and J lost 8 bases, with 10 bases between them. Germline V lookup: CDR1 WSHSY, CDR2 SAAADI. This CDR3 has 13 amino acids. DNA of the CDR3: TGCGCCAGCAGTGAGGGGAAGAGGGATGAGCAGTTCTTC. It translates to CASSEGKRDEQFF.

This rearrangement joins TRBV30 to TRBJ1-6; tentative D call: TRBD1 (5 bases). The germline gives CDR1 GTSNPN, CDR2 SVGIG (reference sequence). CDR3 size: 15 residues. The V and J ends lost 2 bases and 6 bases respectively, with 14 bases between them. In DNA, the CDR3 is TGTGCCTGGAGTCTCCCGGGACTGAGTAATTCACCCCTCCACTTT. Its translation: CAWSLPGLSNSPLHF.

The gene calls are TRBV7-2 and TRBJ2-3; a possible D gene is TRBD2 (6 bases). The CDR3 consists of 14 residues. Germline lookup yields CDR1 SGHTA and CDR2 FQGNSA. Deletions cut 6 bases from V and 3 bases from J, with 13 bases between. The CDR3 sequence: CASRRAGRTDTQYF. DNA for the CDR3: TGTGCCAGCAGAAGGGCGGGGCGTACAGATACGCAGTATTTT.

The rearrangement joins TRBV28 to TRBJ1-5, with 9 bases fitting TRBD1. V lost 6 bases, J lost 7 bases, and 10 bases stayed unmatched. CDR1 MDHEN and CDR2 SYDVKM come from the germline V gene. This CDR3 spans 15 amino acids. The CDR3 DNA reads TGTGCCAGCAGAAAGCCGGGACAGGGATTCCAGCCCCAGCATTTT. Translated, it gives CASRKPGQGFQPQHF. The full variable domain, completed using reference TRBV28 and TRBJ1-5, is DVKVTQSSRYLVKRTGEKVFLECVQDMDHENMFWYRQDPGLGLRLIYFSYDVKMKEKGDIPEGYSVSREKKERFSLILESASTNQTSMYLCASRKPGQGFQPQHFGDGTRLSIL.

In this sample, this clone turned up once. This chain joins TRBV7-9 and TRBJ1-5, with D uncertain. V was cut by 1 base and J by 5 bases, with 15 bases left in between. The germline gives CDR1 SEHNR, CDR2 FQNEAQ (reference sequence). This CDR3 is built from 16 residues. The CDR3 DNA sequence: TGTGCCAGCAGCTTAGACTCGACGGGAGTTTATCAGCCCCAGCATTTT. As protein: CASSLDSTGVYQPQHF.

The V and J genes are TRBV21-1 and TRBJ2-2; no DNA check was done on the table's D call, TRBD1. TRBV21-1 is termed a pseudogene. The CDR3 has 16 residues. CDR3 nucleotides: TGTGCCAGCAACTACCTCCCAGGGGCAATTTCCGGGGAGCTGTTTTTT. Protein product: CASNYLPGAISGELFF.

The genes are TRBV5-6 and TRBJ1-5, with 7 bases lining up with TRBD1. This CDR3 comprises 17 residues. The germline V gene has CDR1 SGHDT and CDR2 YYEEEE. V dropped 2 bases and J dropped 1; count of bases not matched to a gene: 9. CDR3: CASSLGGRGGSNQPQHF. Written as DNA, the CDR3 is TGTGCCAGCAGCTTAGGGGGCCGGGGTGGAAGCAATCAGCCCCAGCATTTT.

In DNA, the CDR3 is TGTGCCAGCAGCAGGAGGGTTGTCAGCAATCAGCCCCAGCATTTT. Residues: CASSRRVVSNQPQHF. The chain is built from TRBV5-8 and TRBJ1-5; D unclear. Trimming stripped 4 bases from V and 1 base from J, with 12 bases between. CDR1 is SGHTS, CDR2 YDEGEE, per germline. The CDR3 sequence is 15 residues long. The variable domain in full, completed from reference TRBV5-8 and TRBJ1-5, reads EAGVTQSPTHLIKTRGQQATLRCSPISGHTSVYWYQQALGLGLQFLLWYDEGEERNRGNFPPRFSGRQFPNYSSELNVNALELEDSALYLCASSRRVVSNQPQHFGDGTRLSIL.

This chain uses TRBV29-1 with TRBJ2-1; 8 bases fit TRBD2. Germline V lookup: CDR1 SQVTM, CDR2 ANQGSEA. V gave up 4 bases and J gave up 7 bases; unmatched junction bases: 9. This CDR3 is built from 14 residues. CDR3 sequence (DNA): TGCAGCGTTGTTATGGGACTAGTAAGGAATGAGCAGTTCTTC. Encoded protein: CSVVMGLVRNEQFF.

Here the CDR3 reads CASSTRDRSTDTQYF. CDR3 sequence (DNA): TGTGCCAGCAGTACCCGGGACAGATCCACAGATACGCAGTATTTT. The V call is TRBV28, the J call TRBJ2-3, with 7 bases fitting TRBD1. V lost 5 bases and J lost 2; bases outside the gene matches: 7. This CDR3 comprises 15 residues. Per the germline V gene, CDR1 is MDHEN and CDR2 is SYDVKM.

The rearrangement uses TRBV10-2 and TRBJ2-3, with TRBD2 matching over 9 bases. J lost 2 bases, V lost 4 bases, and 4 bases had no gene match. Per germline, CDR1 WSHSY and CDR2 SAAADI. CDR3 length equals 15 residues. CDR3 sequence reads: CASSGGLAATDTQYF. The CDR3 nucleotides are TGCGCCAGCAGTGGGGGACTAGCCGCCACAGATACGCAGTATTTT.

DNA of the CDR3: TGCGCCAGCAGCCAAGAACCCGCGGGACAGGGTTACACTGAAGCTTTCTTT. Translated, it gives CASSQEPAGQGYTEAFF. The chain recombines TRBV4-1 with TRBJ1-1, with 9 bases that match TRBD1. V dropped 0 bases and J dropped 3; count of bases not matched to a gene: 8. Per the germline V gene, CDR1 is MGHRA and CDR2 is YSYEKL. The CDR3 is made up of 17 amino acids.

The V call is TRBV6-1, the J call TRBJ1-1, with D unresolved. The V gene lost 6 bases and the J gene lost 2 bases, with 16 bases spanning the gap. The CDR3 contains 15 residues. Germline assignment: CDR1 MNHNS and CDR2 SASEGT. CDR3 amino acids: CASSNPLRGNTEAFF. DNA of the CDR3: TGTGCCAGCAGCAATCCTCTCCGCGGAAACACTGAAGCTTTCTTT.